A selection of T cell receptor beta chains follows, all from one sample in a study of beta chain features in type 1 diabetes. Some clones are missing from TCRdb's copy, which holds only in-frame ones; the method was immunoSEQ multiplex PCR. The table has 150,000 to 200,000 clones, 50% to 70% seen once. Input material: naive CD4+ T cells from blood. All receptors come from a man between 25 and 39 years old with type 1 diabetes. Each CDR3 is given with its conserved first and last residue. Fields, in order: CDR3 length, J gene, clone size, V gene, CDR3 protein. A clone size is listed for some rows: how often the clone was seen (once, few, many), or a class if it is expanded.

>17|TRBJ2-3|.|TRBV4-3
CASSEGARGTWADTQYF
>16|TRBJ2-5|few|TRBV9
CASSVAQGARQETQYF
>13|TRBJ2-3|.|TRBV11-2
CASSVDRIDTQYF
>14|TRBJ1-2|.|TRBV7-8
CASTRTGGVYGYTF
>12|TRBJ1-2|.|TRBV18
CASSPRVDGYTF
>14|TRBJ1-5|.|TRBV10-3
CATTPGGSNQPQHF
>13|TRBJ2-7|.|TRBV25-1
CASSTGVKYEQYF
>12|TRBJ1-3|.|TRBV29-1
CSVGNLRNTIYF
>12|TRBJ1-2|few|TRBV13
CASSFTTYGYTF
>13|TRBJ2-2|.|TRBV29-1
CSVLVGAAGELFF
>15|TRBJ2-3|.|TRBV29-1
CSVSDRDTSTDTQYF
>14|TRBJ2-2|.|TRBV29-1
CSVRSGTETGELFF
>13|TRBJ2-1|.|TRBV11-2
CASRKEGANEQFF
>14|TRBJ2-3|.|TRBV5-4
CASSSRPGVDTQYF
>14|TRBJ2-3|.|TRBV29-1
CSVRAQVLTDTQYF
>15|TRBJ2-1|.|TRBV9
CASSSTSGVNNEQFF
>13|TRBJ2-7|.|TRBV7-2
CASSQDRGQEQYF
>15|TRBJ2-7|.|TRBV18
CASSPPTGGPREQYF
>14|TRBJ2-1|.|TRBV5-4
CASSLEGRTREQFF
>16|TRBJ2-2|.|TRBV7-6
CASSQSGTANTGELFF
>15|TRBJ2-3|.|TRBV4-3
CASSQGPDRGDTQYF
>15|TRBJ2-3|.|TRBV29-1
CSVAGQGMSTDTQYF
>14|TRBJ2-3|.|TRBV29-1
CSGGQYSSTDTQYF
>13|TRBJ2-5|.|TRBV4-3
CASSQDLGDSRYF
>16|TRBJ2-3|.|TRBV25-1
CASSKGQGGITDTQYF
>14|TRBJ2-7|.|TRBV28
CASRDAGTSYEQYF
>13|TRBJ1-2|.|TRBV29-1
CSVDRDTNYGYTF
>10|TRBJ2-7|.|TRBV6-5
CASPYYEQYF
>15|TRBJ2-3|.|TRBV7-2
CASGVRVASTDTQYF